The entry below describes one TCR beta chain. Profiling relied on immunoSEQ multiplex PCR, and the TCRdb table lists in-frame clones only, not all of them. The sample comprises around 95,000 clones, 80% to 90% of which are singletons, and around a sixth rests with the top ten. The sample originates from a study of T cell responses to AZD1222 COVID-19 vaccine. This CDR3 is 15 amino acids long. Germline trimming cut 3 bases from V and 4 bases from J; bases unmatched to any gene: 5. Germline V CDR1 and CDR2: SGHTA, FQGNSA. The J gene is TRBJ2-3, the V gene TRBV7-2, with 9 bases identical to TRBD2. The specimen comprised peripheral blood, sampled on day 0 of AZD1222 vaccination. This sequence was found in an adult in good health. The CDR3 bases are TGTGCCAGCAGCTTTGGCCTAGCGGGACCAGATACGCAGTATTTT. Its translation: CASSFGLAGPDTQYF. The complete variable domain, with remaining parts taken from reference TRBV7-2 and TRBJ2-3, reads GAGVSQSPSNKVTEKGKDVELRCDPISGHTALYWYRQSLGQGLEFLIYFQGNSAPDKSGLPSDRFSAERTGGSVSTLTIQRTQQEDSAVYLCASSFGLAGPDTQYFGPGTRLTVL.